The rows below give T cell receptor beta chains drawn from one sample of a study of early stage breast cancer tumors. Assay used: immunoSEQ multiplex PCR; TCRdb lists only in-frame clones, some missing. The top ten hold roughly 3% of the sample, which has around 51,000 clones, around 80% seen once. The sample comprised blood. Source of these receptors: a person aged 40-50 years with breast cancer. Both conserved end residues are part of each CDR3. Fields, in order: D gene, clone size, J gene, V gene, CDR3 DNA, CDR3 protein. The D gene is left open where the match is weak. Not all rows give a size; the values are once, few, many and, for expanded clones, a class.

>.|once|TRBJ2-2|TRBV9
TGTGCCAGCAGCGTAGGGCCCCTCCCCGGGGAGCTGTTTTTT
CASSVGPLPGELFF
>.|.|TRBJ2-7|TRBV7-8
TGTGCCAGCAGCTTACAGGGACGCTACGAGCAGTACTTC
CASSLQGRYEQYF
>.|.|TRBJ2-3|TRBV28
TGTGCCAGCAGTTTTGGGACCTTCACGGATACGCAGTATTTT
CASSFGTFTDTQYF
>.|.|TRBJ1-1|TRBV7-9
TGTGCCAGCAGCGTGCAGGGGAAGGGTAACACTGAAGCTTTCTTT
CASSVQGKGNTEAFF
>.|.|TRBJ2-5|TRBV6-5
TGTGCCAGCAGTGGCGGGCCTGAAGAGACCCAGTACTTC
CASSGGPEETQYF
>.|.|TRBJ1-4|TRBV2
TGTGCCAGCATCGCCGGGGGGACAAGGAGTAGTGAAAAACTGTTTTTT
CASIAGGTRSSEKLFF
>.|.|TRBJ1-4|TRBV25-1
TGTGCCAGCAGTGGCATTGATAAGACAGGCCGAGTCGTTGAAAAACTGTTTTTT
CASSGIDKTGRVVEKLFF
>TRBD1|once|TRBJ1-5|TRBV19
TGTGCCAGTAAGGACAGGGGGAGTTATCAGCCCCAGCATTTT
CASKDRGSYQPQHF
>TRBD2|.|TRBJ2-2|TRBV18
TGTGCCAGCTCACCAAGAACTAGCGGGAGAACCGGGGAGCTGTTTTTT
CASSPRTSGRTGELFF
>TRBD1|.|TRBJ1-4|TRBV2
TGTGCCAGCAGTGAACGGACAGGGAATGAAAAACTGTTTTTT
CASSERTGNEKLFF
>.|.|TRBJ2-3|TRBV5-4
TGTGCCAGCAGCTCTAACTACGGCACAGATACGCAGTATTTT
CASSSNYGTDTQYF
>TRBD1|.|TRBJ1-4|TRBV5-1
TGTGCCAGCAGCCCGGGACAGGGGATGGGTGAAAAACTGTTTTTT
CASSPGQGMGEKLFF
>.|.|TRBJ2-7|TRBV12-1
TGTGCCAGCAGCTTCCGACAGGGAACATACGAGCAGTACTTC
CASSFRQGTYEQYF
>.|.|TRBJ2-5|TRBV30
TGTGCCTGGAGTGGGGACTTGTGGGAGACCCAGTACTTC
CAWSGDLWETQYF
>TRBD2|once|TRBJ2-1|TRBV5-1
TGCGCCAGCCGTTCACACGGGGAGGGCTCCTACAATGAGCAGTTCTTC
CASRSHGEGSYNEQFF
>TRBD2|.|TRBJ2-7|TRBV20-1
TGCAGTGCTAGTTTACTAGCGGGTGAAAACTTC
CSASLLAGENF
>.|.|TRBJ2-5|TRBV10-2
TGCGCCAGCAGTGATTTGGCTCAAGAGACCCAGTACTTC
CASSDLAQETQYF
>TRBD2|.|TRBJ2-3|TRBV18
TGTGCCACCAAGCCGGGGGGGGCCACAGATACGCAGTATTTT
CATKPGGATDTQYF